The 21 T cell receptor beta chains presented below share a single source sample, sequenced in a study of graft-versus-host responses after intestinal transplantation (dated by TCRdb to about 2021). Their recognized antigens are unknown. What the time point label conveys for this sample: cells obtained before transplantation from donor or recipient. The method was the immunoSEQ multiplex PCR assay. As stored in TCRdb, this immuneACCESS dataset retains in-frame rearrangements with V and J assigned. A fraction of the clones does not appear; measured against another copy, unresolved V genes explain less than half of the discrepancy, and the remainder lacks a known reason. The sample profile shows around 24,000 clones; roughly four fifths of them were found once. The ten top clones hold about 0.93% of the sample. Sequences were derived from unstimulated CD8+ T cells sorted from spleen or lymph node cells, sampled before transplant. These receptors were obtained from a human donor who was the organ donor for an intestinal transplant.

The V call is TRBV2, the J call TRBJ1-4; perhaps TRBD1 as D (5 bases). With 2 bases removed from V and 3 bases from J, the gap between germline ends came to 16 bases. The CDR3 runs to 17 residues. Germline CDR1 SNHLY, CDR2 FYNNEI. For the CDR3, the DNA is TGTGCCAGCAGTGAACTGGGGGGGTTTAGGGCTAATGAAAAACTGTTTTTT. Protein product: CASSELGGFRANEKLFF.

A single count supports this clone. The chain uses TRBV2 and TRBJ1-2, with D uncertain. The V and J ends lost 7 bases and 3 bases respectively, with 9 bases between them. Germline V gives CDR1 SNHLY, CDR2 FYNNEI. The CDR3 sequence is 12 residues long. The CDR3 sequence: CASKHPDYGYTF. CDR3 DNA: TGTGCCAGCAAGCACCCGGACTATGGCTACACCTTC.

The chain recombines TRBV19 with TRBJ1-2; 8 positions agree with TRBD1. This CDR3 is built from 13 residues. The germline V gene has CDR1 LNHDA and CDR2 SQIVND (reference sequence). V trimming: 5 bases; J trimming: 4 bases; junction bases outside the gene matches: 3. The CDR3 sequence: CASSPGQAYGYTF. The CDR3 nucleotides read TGTGCCAGTAGTCCGGGACAGGCCTATGGCTACACCTTC.

This clone was seen a single time. J is TRBJ1-2 and V is TRBV4-2, with D possibly matching TRBD1 (5 bases). The CDR3 runs to 16 residues. Per germline, CDR1 LGHNA and CDR2 YNFKEQ. The ends were cut back, 0 bases at V and 4 bases at J, with 15 bases in the middle. CDR3 residues: CASSQDRVNGGYGYTF. The CDR3 DNA follows: TGTGCCAGCAGCCAAGACAGGGTCAATGGTGGCTATGGCTACACCTTC.

V and J are TRBV19 and TRBJ1-1; maybe TRBD1 (6 bases). The CDR3 length is 15 residues. Deletions cut 1 base from V and 3 bases from J, with 12 bases between. The germline V gene has CDR1 LNHDA and CDR2 SQIVND (reference sequence). This CDR3 reads CASSIGGGADTEAFF. The DNA for the CDR3 is TGTGCCAGTAGTATAGGGGGGGGCGCGGACACTGAAGCTTTCTTT.

This clone was observed once. V is TRBV5-6 and J is TRBJ1-2, with D hard to call. The V and J ends lost 3 bases and 8 bases respectively, with 14 bases between them. This CDR3 comprises 13 residues. Germline CDR1 reads SGHDT; CDR2 reads YYEEEE. CDR3: CASSSNPIQGYTF. CDR3 DNA: TGTGCCAGCAGCTCCAATCCCATACAGGGCTACACCTTC.

This clone appeared a single time. V and J are TRBV13 and TRBJ2-7; D unresolved. From germline, CDR1 is PRHDT and CDR2 FYEKMQ (reference sequence). This CDR3 has 13 residues. V shed 0 bases and J shed 7 bases, with 10 bases lying between them. CDR3 in amino acids: CASSLGSVREQYF. The CDR3 DNA follows: TGTGCCAGCAGCTTAGGGTCGGTACGGGAGCAGTACTTC.

This clone was detected once. The rearrangement links TRBV19 to TRBJ2-7; 7 bases agree with TRBD1. The J segment lost 0 bases and the V segment lost 4 bases, leaving 9 bases of the junction unmatched. Germline V lookup: CDR1 LNHDA, CDR2 SQIVND (reference sequence). The CDR3 has 16 amino acids. The DNA for the CDR3 is TGTGCCAGTAGTAGAACAAAAGGGGGCGGCTCCTACGAGCAGTACTTC. This codes for CASSRTKGGGSYEQYF. The full variable domain, in which reference TRBV19 and TRBJ2-7 provide the parts outside the CDR3, is DGGITQSPKYLFRKEGQNVTLSCEQNLNHDAMYWYRQDPGQGLRLIYYSQIVNDFQKGDIAEGYSVSREKKESFPLTVTSAQKNPTAFYLCASSRTKGGGSYEQYFGPGTRLTVT.

This clone has only a few counts. The rearrangement joins TRBV6-6 to TRBJ2-1; D is possibly TRBD2 (5 bases). V was shortened by 2 bases and J by 6 bases, with 11 bases between the two germline ends. This CDR3 contains 14 residues. Germline V gene sequence: CDR1 MNHNY, CDR2 SVGAGI (reference sequence). This CDR3 is CASSYATRGNEQFF. In nucleotides, the CDR3 is TGTGCCAGCAGTTACGCGACCCGGGGCAATGAGCAGTTCTTC.

V usage is TRBV7-9 and J usage is TRBJ2-6, with 11 bases that match TRBD1. The CDR3 loop spans 19 amino acids. Losses at the gene ends were 5 bases for V and 3 bases for J; bases not matched to a gene: 12. Germline CDR1 reads SEHNR; CDR2 reads FQNEAQ (reference sequence). This CDR3 is CASSPIKGQGAFGANVLTF. The CDR3 nucleotides are TGTGCCAGCAGCCCGATCAAAGGACAGGGGGCGTTTGGGGCCAACGTCCTGACTTTC.

The J gene is TRBJ2-2, the V gene TRBV7-9; D gene uncertain. The length of the CDR3 is 13 residues. Germline CDR1 reads SEHNR; CDR2 reads FQNEAQ (reference sequence). Trimming took off 2 bases at V and 6 bases at J, with 7 bases between the two ends. The CDR3 is CASSLRLPGELFF. The CDR3, as DNA: TGTGCCAGCAGCTTAAGGTTGCCCGGGGAGCTGTTTTTT.

The chain carries TRBV5-4 and TRBJ1-2; 7 nucleotides match TRBD1. Germline V lookup: CDR1 SGHNT, CDR2 YYREEE (reference sequence). CDR3 size: 13 residues. Unmatched junction bases numbered 4, after V lost 2 bases and J lost 6 bases. The CDR3 here is CASSFPQGDGYTF. The DNA for the CDR3 is TGTGCCAGCAGCTTCCCGCAGGGGGATGGCTACACCTTC.

This sequence joins TRBV27 and TRBJ2-7; the match to TRBD2 covers 9 bases. The CDR3 runs 16 residues. J lost 7 bases, V lost 1 base, and 11 bases had no gene match. CDR1 and CDR2 from the germline V gene are MNHEY and SMNVEV (reference sequence). The CDR3 DNA sequence: TGTGCCAGCAGTTTATTTCGCGGGAGGGCCGAGAAGGAGCAGTACTTC. As protein: CASSLFRGRAEKEQYF.

CDR3 sequence (DNA): TGTGCCAGCAGTTGGGTTGGAGCCGGGGAGCTGTTTTTT. This sequence encodes CASSWVGAGELFF. The J gene is TRBJ2-2, the V gene TRBV27, with D hard to call. Germline CDR1 and CDR2: MNHEY and SMNVEV (reference sequence). CDR3 length: 13 amino acids. Trimming took off 4 bases at V and 6 bases at J, with 9 bases between the two ends.

CDR3 in DNA: TGTGCCAGTACAGGGGGGCAGGGGACCCAGTACTTC. As protein: CASTGGQGTQYF. The rearrangement links TRBV19 to TRBJ2-5; D possibly corresponds to TRBD1 (7 bases). The ends were cut back, 7 bases at V and 7 bases at J, with 13 bases in the middle. The CDR3 runs to 12 residues. Germline V lookup: CDR1 LNHDA, CDR2 SQIVND (reference sequence).

This clone appeared a few times. The chain carries TRBV21-1 and TRBJ1-5. TRBV21-1 is shown as a pseudogene. The CDR3 consists of 17 residues. The CDR3 spells CASSNLPGPYSNQPQHF. The CDR3 DNA reads TGTGCCAGCAGCAATCTCCCGGGACCTTATAGCAATCAGCCCCAGCATTTT.

The chain is built from TRBV4-3 and TRBJ2-3, with a possible D match to TRBD1 (6 bases). Between the trimmed V and J ends, which lost 0 bases and 1 base, there was a span of 8 bases. The CDR3 contains 15 residues. Germline assignment: CDR1 LGHNA and CDR2 YSLEER. In nucleotides, the CDR3 is TGCGCCAGCAGCCAAGATCGGACAGGCACAGATACGCAGTATTTT. This gives the protein CASSQDRTGTDTQYF.

This clone has a single count. A read error may produce the germline difference seen at one junction end. This sequence joins TRBV2 and TRBJ2-7, with 8 bases lining up with TRBD1. The CDR3 totals 16 residues. The germline CDR1 and CDR2 sequences are SNHLY and FYNNEI. The CDR3 loop reads CASSLLQGASRLLEWF. For the CDR3, the DNA is TGTGCCAGCAGCTTATTGCAGGGGGCAAGCCGACTATTGGAATGGTTC.

This clone appeared a few times. This sequence joins TRBV6-5 and TRBJ2-1; TRBD2 might be the D (7 bases). V shed 2 bases and J shed 8 bases, with 13 bases lying between them. Germline CDR1 is MNHEY and CDR2 is SVGAGI. The CDR3 loop spans 14 amino acids. CDR3 residues: CASSYGGGPDEQFF. CDR3 DNA: TGTGCCAGCAGTTACGGGGGGGGCCCGGATGAGCAGTTCTTC.

The chain carries TRBV9 and TRBJ2-2; D unresolved. The CDR3 consists of 13 residues. Germline loops: CDR1 SGDLS, CDR2 YYNGEE. V gave up 1 base and J gave up 4 bases, with 5 bases separating them. Here the CDR3 reads CASSVLLTGELFF. Here the CDR3 DNA reads TGTGCCAGCAGCGTACTGCTCACCGGGGAGCTGTTTTTT.

This chain uses TRBV30 with TRBJ2-6; D gene ambiguous. Trimming cost V 0 bases and J 2 bases, with 5 bases left between them. CDR1 and CDR2 from the germline V gene are GTSNPN and SVGIG (reference sequence). The CDR3 has 14 residues. The CDR3 here is CAWSVAAGANVLTF. CDR3 DNA sequence: TGTGCCTGGAGTGTAGCAGCTGGGGCCAACGTCCTGACTTTC.